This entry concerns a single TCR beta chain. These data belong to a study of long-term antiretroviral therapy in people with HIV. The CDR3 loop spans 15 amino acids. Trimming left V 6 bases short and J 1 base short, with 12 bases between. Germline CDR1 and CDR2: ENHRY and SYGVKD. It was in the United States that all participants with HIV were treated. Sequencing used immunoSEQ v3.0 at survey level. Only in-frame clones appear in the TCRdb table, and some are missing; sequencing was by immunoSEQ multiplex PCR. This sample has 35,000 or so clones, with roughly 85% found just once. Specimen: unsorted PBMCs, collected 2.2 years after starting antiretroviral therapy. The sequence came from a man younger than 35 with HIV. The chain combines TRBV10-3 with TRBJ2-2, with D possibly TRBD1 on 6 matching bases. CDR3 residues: CAISGDTQNTGELFF. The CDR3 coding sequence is TGTGCCATCAGCGGGGACACCCAGAACACCGGGGAGCTGTTTTTT.